This paragraph covers one T cell receptor (beta chain) sequence. Its antigen is unknown. The entry originates in a study of cytomegalovirus exposure and HLA in healthy donors. Measured with immunoSEQ multiplex PCR; TCRdb has only the in-frame clones, and not every one. The data hold a few hundred thousand clones, with about 90% observed a single time. General study results and limits: Rare sequences made up most TCRs, while some public TCRs were found in many donors. In vitro experiments confirmed that three CMV-associated chains were specific for CMV antigens. The study labeled approximately 150 TCR beta chains cytomegalovirus-associated.

Germline V gene data show CDR1 as GTSNPN and CDR2 as SVGIG (reference sequence). The CDR3 sequence is 12 residues long. The ends were cut back, 7 bases at V and 5 bases at J, with 15 bases in the middle. Sequenced: PBMCs. This TCR was sampled from a woman under 30 in good health and CMV-seronegative. This chain joins TRBV30 and TRBJ2-7; TRBD2 is a possible D gene (5 bases). CDR3 nucleotide sequence: TGTGCCTCGGAGGTCTGGCGGAACGAGCAGTACTTC. As protein: CASEVWRNEQYF.